A selection of T cell receptor beta chains follows, all from one sample in a study of shared clonotypes between healthy human individuals. Produced via immunoSEQ multiplex PCR; TCRdb's table is partial and in-frame only. Found here are 2.5 million or so clones, over 85% of them singletons; the top ten hold around 0.14%. The sample comprised naive CD4+ T cells sorted from blood. The receptors originated from a man between 18 and 29 years old in good health. Both conserved end residues are part of each CDR3. D genes are given only for firm matches. Size values are once, few and many counts, or a class for expanded clones, and some rows have none.

j_call | d_call | v_call | clone_size | cdr3_aa | cdr3_nt
TRBJ2-3 | NA | TRBV7-2 | NA | CASSLTPSPGTDTQYF | TGTGCCAGCAGCTTAACCCCCTCACCGGGCACAGATACGCAGTATTTT
TRBJ2-5 | NA | TRBV29-1 | NA | CSVEGRFQETQYF | TGCAGCGTTGAGGGACGGTTCCAAGAGACCCAGTACTTC
TRBJ1-1 | NA | TRBV19 | NA | CASSATRNTEAFF | TGTGCCAGTAGTGCAACAAGGAACACTGAAGCTTTCTTT
TRBJ2-5 | TRBD1 | TRBV5-5 | NA | CASSFGTGQGETQYF | TGTGCCAGCAGCTTTGGGACAGGGCAGGGAGAGACCCAGTACTTC
TRBJ2-3 | TRBD1 | TRBV10-3 | NA | CAISSGTVGTDTQYF | TGTGCCATCAGCTCCGGGACAGTTGGCACAGATACGCAGTATTTT
TRBJ2-3 | NA | TRBV14 | NA | CASSQERGKYRIMYF | TGTGCCAGCAGCCAAGAACGCGGGAAATACAGGATCATGTATTTT
TRBJ1-1 | NA | TRBV5-6 | NA | CASSLGAEGENTEAFF | TGTGCCAGCAGCTTGGGCGCGGAGGGGGAGAACACTGAAGCTTTCTTT
TRBJ2-3 | NA | TRBV9 | NA | CASSVGGALSTDTQYF | TGTGCCAGCAGCGTAGGAGGGGCACTAAGCACAGATACGCAGTATTTT
TRBJ2-2 | NA | TRBV28 | NA | CASSLLGDPGELFF | TGTGCCAGCAGTTTATTAGGGGACCCCGGGGAGCTGTTTTTT
TRBJ2-4 | NA | TRBV7-2 | NA | CASSLWGGPNIQYF | TGTGCCAGCAGCTTATGGGGGGGCCCAAACATTCAGTACTTC
TRBJ2-7 | NA | TRBV2 | NA | CASSGRQDYEQYF | TGTGCCAGCAGTGGTCGACAAGACTACGAGCAGTACTTC
TRBJ2-5 | TRBD1 | TRBV7-8 | NA | CASSSDGQVFETQYF | TGTGCCAGCAGCTCAGATGGACAGGTGTTTGAGACCCAGTACTTC
TRBJ1-2 | TRBD1 | TRBV27 | NA | CASSVSTGTGAYGYTF | TGTGCCAGCAGCGTTAGTACCGGGACAGGGGCCTATGGCTACACCTTC
TRBJ2-5 | TRBD2 | TRBV9 | NA | CASSGAGGRQETQYF | TGTGCCAGCAGCGGGGCGGGCGGGAGGCAAGAGACCCAGTACTTC
TRBJ1-2 | TRBD1 | TRBV5-6 | NA | CASSLVQGAANYGYTF | TGTGCCAGCAGCTTGGTCCAGGGGGCGGCTAACTATGGCTACACCTTC
TRBJ1-6 | NA | TRBV5-1 | NA | CASSRTWGARGSPLHF | TGCGCCAGCAGCCGCACTTGGGGGGCGCGTGGTTCACCCCTCCACTTT
TRBJ2-3 | NA | TRBV5-1 | NA | CASSGLTSTDTQYF | TGCGCCAGCAGCGGACTTACCTCCACAGATACGCAGTATTTT
TRBJ1-2 | TRBD1 | TRBV27 | NA | CASSSGQGAHRDGYTF | TGTGCCAGCAGTTCAGGACAGGGGGCGCATCGGGATGGCTACACCTTC
TRBJ2-7 | NA | TRBV6-5 | NA | CASSGLGGLSYEQYF | TGTGCCAGCTCCGGTCTTGGGGGGCTCTCCTACGAGCAGTACTTC
TRBJ2-3 | TRBD2 | TRBV5-1 | NA | CASSTTLAGGTDTQYF | TGCGCCAGCAGCACAACTCTAGCGGGGGGCACAGATACGCAGTATTTT
TRBJ2-3 | TRBD2 | TRBV9 | NA | CASSVAGGGRDTQYF | TGTGCCAGCAGCGTAGCGGGGGGAGGGAGGGATACGCAGTATTTT
TRBJ2-2 | TRBD2 | TRBV5-6 | NA | CASSLGSGGATGELFF | TGTGCCAGCAGCTTGGGGAGCGGGGGGGCCACCGGGGAGCTGTTTTTT
TRBJ1-4 | TRBD1 | TRBV5-1 | NA | CASSLFDRDDEKLFF | TGCGCCAGCAGCTTGTTCGACAGGGATGATGAAAAACTGTTTTTT
TRBJ1-5 | NA | TRBV19 | NA | CASTVSVYSNQPQHF | TGTGCCAGTACTGTGTCAGTTTATAGCAATCAGCCCCAGCATTTT
TRBJ2-5 | TRBD1 | TRBV28 | NA | CASSSPGQAIQETQYF | TGTGCCAGCAGTTCCCCGGGACAGGCCATTCAAGAGACCCAGTACTTC
TRBJ2-4 | NA | TRBV18 | NA | CASSPPARTEKNIQYF | TGTGCCAGCTCACCACCTGCCCGGACAGAGAAAAACATTCAGTACTTC
TRBJ1-3 | NA | TRBV30 | NA | CAWSGTSGNTIYF | TGTGCCTGGAGCGGGACCTCTGGAAACACCATATATTTT
TRBJ1-3 | NA | TRBV9 | NA | CASSLDTGRVGNTIYF | TGTGCCAGCAGTCTTGACACAGGGAGAGTTGGAAACACCATATATTTT
TRBJ1-2 | NA | TRBV4-1 | NA | CASSQAQDTRSGYTF | TGCGCCAGCAGCCAAGCTCAGGATACCAGAAGCGGCTACACCTTC
TRBJ1-1 | NA | TRBV9 | few | CASSPPAATLNTEAFF | TGTGCCAGCAGTCCCCCGGCAGCAACCTTGAACACTGAAGCTTTCTTT
TRBJ1-1 | NA | TRBV4-1 | NA | CASSQVPGAMNTEAFF | TGCGCCAGCAGCCAAGTCCCAGGGGCCATGAACACTGAAGCTTTCTTT
TRBJ2-1 | TRBD2 | TRBV19 | NA | CASSIVTSGSRNEQFF | TGTGCCAGTAGTATAGTTACTAGCGGGAGTAGGAATGAGCAGTTCTTC
TRBJ1-1 | NA | TRBV4-3 | NA | CASSQDLFTFTEAFF | TGCGCCAGCAGCCAAGATCTGTTCACCTTCACTGAAGCTTTCTTT
TRBJ1-5 | NA | TRBV6-6 | NA | CASSSESGYQPQHF | TGTGCCAGCAGTTCCGAAAGCGGATATCAGCCCCAGCATTTT
TRBJ2-7 | NA | TRBV20-1 | NA | CSARRSYEQYF | TGCAGTGCTCGAAGGTCCTACGAGCAGTACTTC
TRBJ2-5 | NA | TRBV10-3 | NA | CAISPGPKETQYF | TGTGCCATCAGCCCGGGACCGAAAGAGACCCAGTACTTC
TRBJ1-5 | NA | TRBV27 | once | CASGSGVLSNQPQHF | TGTGCCAGCGGATCAGGGGTTTTGAGCAATCAGCCCCAGCATTTT
TRBJ1-3 | NA | TRBV4-1 | NA | CASRQGRGFGVSGNTIYF | TGCGCCAGCAGACAGGGACGTGGCTTTGGAGTCTCTGGAAACACCATATATTTT
TRBJ1-1 | NA | TRBV5-1 | NA | CASSRDMNTEAFF | TGCGCCAGCAGCAGGGACATGAACACTGAAGCTTTCTTT
TRBJ2-5 | NA | TRBV20-1 | NA | CSSRPEETQYF | TGCAGTAGTCGGCCAGAGGAGACCCAGTACTTC
TRBJ2-1 | TRBD2 | TRBV5-4 | NA | CASSSGTSGRAGEQFF | TGTGCCAGCAGCTCCGGGACTAGCGGGAGGGCTGGTGAGCAGTTCTTC
TRBJ2-7 | NA | TRBV15 | NA | CATSSTGPTVVYEQYF | TGTGCCACCAGCTCAACGGGCCCTACAGTTGTCTACGAGCAGTACTTC
TRBJ2-3 | NA | TRBV10-3 | NA | CAISESRSPDTQYF | TGTGCCATCAGTGAGTCAAGGAGCCCAGATACGCAGTATTTT
TRBJ1-1 | NA | TRBV7-6 | NA | CASSERRGNTEAFF | TGTGCCAGCAGCGAACGCAGAGGGAACACTGAAGCTTTCTTT
TRBJ2-7 | TRBD2 | TRBV10-3 | NA | CAISESIAGAYEQYF | TGTGCCATCAGTGAGTCGATAGCGGGTGCCTACGAGCAGTATTTC
TRBJ2-3 | TRBD1 | TRBV29-1 | NA | CSVRDRATRTRTDTQYF | TGCAGCGTTCGGGACAGGGCGACACGCACGCGCACAGATACGCAGTATTTT
TRBJ2-3 | NA | TRBV5-1 | NA | CASSLGEQADTQYF | TGCGCCAGCAGCTTGGGGGAGCAGGCAGATACGCAGTATTTT
TRBJ2-3 | NA | TRBV14 | NA | CASSQIQSSTDTQYF | TGTGCCAGCAGCCAAATCCAATCTAGCACAGATACGCAGTATTTT
TRBJ2-5 | TRBD1 | TRBV18 | NA | CASSPDRGGSGQETQYF | TGTGCCAGCTCACCGGACAGGGGGGGTAGCGGCCAAGAGACCCAGTACTTC
TRBJ2-6 | NA | TRBV2 | NA | CASKRISGANVLTF | TGTGCCAGCAAGAGGATCTCTGGGGCCAACGTCCTGACTTTC
TRBJ1-6 | NA | TRBV5-1 | once | CASSPVWGQGGNSPLHF | TGCGCCAGCAGCCCCGTTTGGGGGCAGGGTGGTAATTCACCCCTCCACTTT
TRBJ2-7 | TRBD1 | TRBV7-2 | NA | CASTPGQGPYEQYF | TGTGCCAGCACCCCGGGACAGGGTCCCTACGAGCAGTACTTC
TRBJ1-1 | NA | TRBV7-3 | NA | CASSFSELTEAFF | TGTGCCAGCAGCTTCAGCGAACTGACTGAAGCTTTCTTT
TRBJ1-2 | TRBD1 | TRBV7-6 | NA | CASSEVGGRGYTF | TGTGCCAGCAGCGAAGTAGGGGGCAGGGGCTACACCTTC
TRBJ1-5 | NA | TRBV27 | NA | CASSWVGGQSQPQHF | TGTGCCAGCAGTTGGGTAGGGGGGCAGAGTCAGCCCCAGCATTTT
TRBJ2-7 | TRBD1 | TRBV4-3 | NA | CASSQDLLQGAGEQYF | TGCGCCAGCAGCCAAGACCTCCTACAGGGGGCGGGGGAGCAGTACTTC
TRBJ2-7 | NA | TRBV5-6 | NA | CASSPSGEKDEQYF | TGTGCCAGCAGCCCCTCGGGGGAGAAGGACGAGCAGTACTTC